The rows below give T cell receptor beta chains drawn from one sample of a study of blood T cells in healthy people across ages. TCRdb reanalysed the 5' RACE reads using MiXCR and keeps one entry per CDR3 protein. The sample shows some 710,000 distinct CDR3 sequences, 35% to 50% of them seen only once. Sequencing used blood. Receptors were obtained from a man aged 80 or over in good health. The CDR3 runs from the conserved cysteine through the conserved F or W. The D gene is left open where the match is weak. Some rows have no size entry. The others give once, few or many, or a class for an expanded clone.

. TRBJ2-5 TRBV24-1 . TGTGCCACCAGTGAGGGTAAGGACAGCTATTCCAATGAGCAGTACTTC CATSEGKDSYSNEQYF
. TRBJ2-3 TRBV7-8 . TGTGCCAGCAGCCCCGCCTTGGGGGGAACAGATACGCAGTATTTT CASSPALGGTDTQYF
once TRBJ2-7 TRBV7-2 TRBD2 TGTGCCAGCAGCTTAATTGGCGGGAGGGCGGGTTACAATGAGCAGTACTTC CASSLIGGRAGYNEQYF
. TRBJ2-7 TRBV20-1 TRBD2 TGCAGTGCTATCCAAGGGACTAGCGGGAACGAGCAGTACTTC CSAIQGTSGNEQYF
. TRBJ2-3 TRBV5-1 . TGCGCCAGCACAATGGTGGGGGAGGAAGATACGCAGTATTTT CASTMVGEEDTQYF
. TRBJ2-5 TRBV28 TRBD2 TGTGCCAGCAGTCTCCCCCTCCAGGGAGGGGAGACCCAGTACTTC CASSLPLQGGETQYF
. TRBJ2-5 TRBV12-3/TRBV12-4 TRBD1 TGTGCCAGCAGCCCAGACAGGGTTGCTGGGCAGTACTTC CASSPDRVAGQYF
many TRBJ2-1 TRBV12-3/TRBV12-4 . TGTGCCAGCAGTTTTAGTCCTTCCAGGACCGATGAGCAGTTCTTC CASSFSPSRTDEQFF
. TRBJ2-5 TRBV12-3/TRBV12-4 TRBD2 TGTGCCAGCACCATGGGGACTAGCGGGCGGGAGACCCAGTACTTC CASTMGTSGRETQYF
. TRBJ2-7 TRBV2 . TGTGCCAGTAGGGACCGGGCGAACTCCTACGAGCAGTACTTC CASRDRANSYEQYF
. TRBJ2-7 TRBV9 TRBD2 TGTGCCAGCAGCGTAGTTCTAGCGGGAAATAGTGAGCAGTACTTC CASSVVLAGNSEQYF
. TRBJ2-1 TRBV20-1 . TGCAGCTTCCTGGAAGTGCGGGCGAATGAGCAGTTCTTC CSFLEVRANEQFF
few TRBJ1-5 TRBV27 . TGTGCCAGCAGTCCGGGAGGTGTGGGTCAGCCCCAGCATTTT CASSPGGVGQPQHF
few TRBJ2-5 TRBV7-2 . TGTGCCAGCAGACTAGGATTTCGGAAAGAGACCCAGTACTTC CASRLGFRKETQYF
few TRBJ2-1 TRBV15 TRBD1 TGTGCCACCAGCAGGGGGACAGCCAACAATGAGCAGTTCTTC CATSRGTANNEQFF
few TRBJ1-2 TRBV20-1 . TGCAGTGCTAGGCCCGGGACAAACTATGGCTACACCTTC CSARPGTNYGYTF
many TRBJ2-3 TRBV7-2 . TGTGCCAGCAGCTTAGTTGGCGGGATGAGCACAGATACGCAGTATTTT CASSLVGGMSTDTQYF
few TRBJ1-2 TRBV5-6 . TGTGCCAGCAGCTCAAGGGGCGCAGGGGATCCTAATTCCTATGGCTACACCTTC CASSSRGAGDPNSYGYTF
. TRBJ2-1 TRBV20-1 TRBD2 TGCAGTGCTCCCGCTAGCGGGAATGAGCAGTTCTTC CSAPASGNEQFF
. TRBJ2-5 TRBV7-2 TRBD2 TGTGCCAGCAGCCAACTAGCGGAGCGGGGAGAGACCCAGTACTTC CASSQLAERGETQYF
once TRBJ2-4 TRBV20-1 TRBD1 TGCAGTGCTAGAGTGACAGGGCTAGCCAAAAACATTCAGTACTTC CSARVTGLAKNIQYF
. TRBJ2-3 TRBV2 TRBD2 TGTGCCAGCAGCGGACTAGCGGAGGTGGCTCGGGATACGCAGTATTTT CASSGLAEVARDTQYF
few TRBJ2-1 TRBV27 TRBD2 TGTGCCAGCAGTTTACACCTAAGAACGACTAGCGGTGGGGATGAGCAGTTCTTC CASSLHLRTTSGGDEQFF
. TRBJ2-2 TRBV4-3 TRBD1 TGCGCCTGCAGCAAGGGGACAGTGAACACCGGGGAGCTGTTTTTT CACSKGTVNTGELFF
. TRBJ2-5 TRBV10-3 . TGTGCCATCGGTGAGTCGGTAAATCCAGGTTTGGAGAATGAGCAGTACTTC CAIGESVNPGLENEQYF
. TRBJ1-4 TRBV5-1 TRBD1 TGCGCCAGCAGCCGACCGGGACAGACGAAAGAAAAACTGTTTTTT CASSRPGQTKEKLFF
. TRBJ2-1 TRBV20-1 TRBD2 TGCAGTGCTGCCCCGATGGGGGGGACGTACCAAGAGACCCAGTTCTTC CSAAPMGGTYQETQFF
. TRBJ2-7 TRBV12-3/TRBV12-4 TRBD2 TGTGCCAGCAGTTCCGGACTAGCGGGAGACTACAATGAGCAGTACTTC CASSSGLAGDYNEQYF
. TRBJ2-7 TRBV28 TRBD2 TGTGCCAGCAGTTTATGGACTAGCGGGAGGTACGAGCAGTACTTC CASSLWTSGRYEQYF
many TRBJ2-5 TRBV12-3/TRBV12-4 . TGTGCCAGCAGTTTTGACACCCAAGAGACCCAGTACTTC CASSFDTQETQYF
. TRBJ1-2 TRBV18 . TGTGCCAGCTCATCGACCCCTCGGGAGGGTGGCTACACCTTC CASSSTPREGGYTF
few TRBJ2-1 TRBV7-2 TRBD2 TGTGCCAGCAGCTTACTAGCGGGGGTTGAGCAGTTCTTC CASSLLAGVEQFF
. TRBJ2-1 TRBV10-3 TRBD2 TGTGCCATCCGTCGCGGGGGTTACAATGAGCAGTTCTTC CAIRRGGYNEQFF
. TRBJ2-7 TRBV30 TRBD2 TGTGCCTGGAGTAATAGCGGGAGTTATATCGGCGACGAGCAGTACTTC CAWSNSGSYIGDEQYF
. TRBJ2-1 TRBV4-3 TRBD2 TGCGCCAGCAGCCAAGAAGCGGGCCTAGCGGGGGTGGGTGAGCAGTTCTTC CASSQEAGLAGVGEQFF
. TRBJ2-7 TRBV5-1 . TGCGCCAGCAGCTTGCAGGTGATGAGCTCCTACAATGAGCAGTACTTC CASSLQVMSSYNEQYF
. TRBJ1-3 TRBV20-1 . TGCAGTGCTAGACAGTCTGGAAGCACCATATATTTT CSARQSGSTIYF
many TRBJ2-1 TRBV10-3 . TGTGCCATCAGTGTTGACAGTCCCAATGAGCAGTTCTTC CAISVDSPNEQFF
. TRBJ1-5 TRBV27 TRBD1 TGTGCCAGCAGTTTGGACAGGACAGGGAATGTGCAGCCCCAGCATTTT CASSLDRTGNVQPQHF
few TRBJ2-6 TRBV2 . TGTGCCAGCACCCCGGTTGGGGCCAACGTCCTGACTTTC CASTPVGANVLTF
. TRBJ2-2 TRBV20-1 . TGCAGTGCTAGAGTCCAGAGCGTCACCGGGGAGCTGTTTTTT CSARVQSVTGELFF
. TRBJ1-2 TRBV9 . TGTGCCAGCAGCGTAAGTGGCAGGTTTGACTATGGCTACACCTTC CASSVSGRFDYGYTF
. TRBJ2-1 TRBV11-2 TRBD2 TGTGCCAGCAGCCCCGGATTAGCGGGAGGTCAGTACAATGAGCAGTTCTTC CASSPGLAGGQYNEQFF
. TRBJ1-2 TRBV2 . TGTGCCAGCAGGGTTCTGACAGCCCTTAGCAGCTACACCTTC CASRVLTALSSYTF
few TRBJ2-1 TRBV20-1 TRBD2 TGCAGTGCTAGAGGACTAGCGGCAACATACTCCTACAATGAGCAGTTCTTC CSARGLAATYSYNEQFF
. TRBJ2-7 TRBV5-1 . TGCGCCAGCAGCTTGGAGACCAAATACGAGCAGTACTTC CASSLETKYEQYF
many TRBJ2-4 TRBV6-6 TRBD2 TGTGCCAGCAGTTATCCGACTAGCCCTAGGAACATTCAGTACTTC CASSYPTSPRNIQYF
many TRBJ2-7 TRBV29-1 TRBD1 TGCAGCGTTGAGGGGACAGGCCGTTACGAGCAGTACTTC CSVEGTGRYEQYF
. TRBJ1-1 TRBV6-6 . TGTGCCAGCAGTCCCTCGGCAGGGTCTGAAGCTTTCTTT CASSPSAGSEAFF
few TRBJ1-5 TRBV7-2 . TGTGCCAGCAGCTTAAACCCCGTGGACAGAAAAAATCAGCCCCAGCATTTT CASSLNPVDRKNQPQHF
. TRBJ1-6 TRBV6-1 TRBD1 TGTGCCAGCAGTGCATCCGGGACAGAGGCACCCCTCCACTTT CASSASGTEAPLHF